Listed below are T cell receptor beta chains from one sample, sequenced in a study of cytomegalovirus exposure and HLA in healthy donors. Some clones are missing from TCRdb's copy, which holds only in-frame ones; the method was immunoSEQ multiplex PCR. Here the sample spans around 160,000 clones, under 70% being singletons. The sequenced sample was PBMCs. The source is a middle-aged woman in good health and CMV-seropositive. Both conserved end residues are part of each CDR3. Each record gives: CDR3 protein, CDR3 DNA, clone size, D gene, V gene, J gene. A D gene is named only where the DNA matches it firmly. Rows give clone size only sometimes, using once, few, many, or a class for an expanded clone.

CDR3 protein: CASSLIAGGYNEQFF; CDR3 DNA: TGCGCCAGCAGCTTGATAGCGGGGGGTTACAATGAGCAGTTCTTC; clone size: few; D gene: TRBD2; V gene: TRBV5-1; J gene: TRBJ2-1
CDR3 protein: CASSQVIDNEQFF; CDR3 DNA: TGCGCCAGCAGCCAAGTTATAGACAATGAGCAGTTCTTC; clone size: .; D gene: .; V gene: TRBV4-3; J gene: TRBJ2-1
CDR3 protein: CASSWGQTEQYF; CDR3 DNA: TGTGCCAGCAGCTGGGGGCAGACCGAGCAGTACTTC; clone size: .; D gene: .; V gene: TRBV13; J gene: TRBJ2-7
CDR3 protein: CASSFLQGEVGANVLTF; CDR3 DNA: TGTGCCAGCAGTTTCTTACAGGGCGAGGTTGGGGCCAACGTCCTGACTTTC; clone size: .; D gene: .; V gene: TRBV27; J gene: TRBJ2-6
CDR3 protein: CASSPDRVRDNEQFF; CDR3 DNA: TGTGCCAGCAGCCCCGACAGGGTCAGGGACAATGAGCAGTTCTTC; clone size: few; D gene: TRBD1; V gene: TRBV7-2; J gene: TRBJ2-1
CDR3 protein: CASSPGTGMNTEAFF; CDR3 DNA: TGTGCCAGCAGTCCCGGGACAGGGATGAACACTGAAGCTTTCTTT; clone size: .; D gene: TRBD1; V gene: TRBV5-6; J gene: TRBJ1-1
CDR3 protein: CASRYITGNYGYTF; CDR3 DNA: TGCGCCAGCAGGTACATAACAGGGAACTATGGCTACACCTTC; clone size: once; D gene: .; V gene: TRBV5-1; J gene: TRBJ1-2
CDR3 protein: CASPTEVSYEQYF; CDR3 DNA: TGCGCCAGCCCTACGGAGGTCTCCTACGAGCAGTACTTC; clone size: .; D gene: .; V gene: TRBV10-1; J gene: TRBJ2-7
CDR3 protein: CASLNGRRPDTQYF; CDR3 DNA: TGTGCCAGCCTTAATGGGAGACGGCCAGATACGCAGTATTTT; clone size: .; D gene: .; V gene: TRBV27; J gene: TRBJ2-3
CDR3 protein: CATSRDFRGQGEGTGNIQYF; CDR3 DNA: TGTGCCACCAGCAGAGATTTCCGGGGACAGGGGGAGGGCACGGGAAACATTCAGTACTTC; clone size: few; D gene: TRBD1; V gene: TRBV15; J gene: TRBJ2-4
CDR3 protein: CASSVRGNEKLFF; CDR3 DNA: TGTGCCAGCAGCGTCCGAGGGAATGAAAAACTGTTTTTT; clone size: .; D gene: .; V gene: TRBV6-1; J gene: TRBJ1-4
CDR3 protein: CATSKELGREQYF; CDR3 DNA: TGTGCCACCAGCAAGGAACTAGGTCGGGAGCAGTACTTC; clone size: .; D gene: .; V gene: TRBV15; J gene: TRBJ2-7
CDR3 protein: CASSLWAGNTEAFF; CDR3 DNA: TGCGCCAGCAGCTTGTGGGCAGGAAACACTGAAGCTTTCTTT; clone size: .; D gene: .; V gene: TRBV5-1; J gene: TRBJ1-1
CDR3 protein: CASSLLDTEAFF; CDR3 DNA: TGTGCCAGCAGTTTACTTGACACTGAAGCTTTCTTT; clone size: .; D gene: .; V gene: TRBV28; J gene: TRBJ1-1
CDR3 protein: CASRTGSSGYTF; CDR3 DNA: TGTGCCAGCAGGACAGGGAGCTCTGGCTACACCTTC; clone size: few; D gene: TRBD1; V gene: TRBV6-5; J gene: TRBJ1-2
CDR3 protein: CASSLGASGGHEQFF; CDR3 DNA: TGCGCCAGCAGCTTGGGGGCTAGCGGGGGCCATGAGCAGTTCTTC; clone size: .; D gene: TRBD2; V gene: TRBV5-1; J gene: TRBJ2-1
CDR3 protein: CASSADRNTEAFF; CDR3 DNA: TGTGCCAGCAGTGCCGACAGGAACACTGAAGCTTTCTTT; clone size: few; D gene: .; V gene: TRBV6-5; J gene: TRBJ1-1
CDR3 protein: CASSLGGGGSSPLHF; CDR3 DNA: TGTGCCAGCAGTTTAGGGGGAGGGGGTTCTTCACCCCTCCACTTT; clone size: few; D gene: .; V gene: TRBV28; J gene: TRBJ1-6
CDR3 protein: CASNPGTGLDYEQYF; CDR3 DNA: TGTGCCAGCAACCCCGGGACAGGGCTAGATTACGAGCAGTACTTC; clone size: .; D gene: TRBD1; V gene: TRBV28; J gene: TRBJ2-7
CDR3 protein: CASSLGRDTRETQYF; CDR3 DNA: TGTGCCAGCAGCTTAGGTCGGGACACACGGGAGACCCAGTACTTC; clone size: .; D gene: .; V gene: TRBV7-9; J gene: TRBJ2-5
CDR3 protein: CSVVLAGALPDTQYF; CDR3 DNA: TGCAGCGTCGTACTAGCGGGGGCCCTGCCAGATACGCAGTATTTT; clone size: .; D gene: TRBD2; V gene: TRBV29-1; J gene: TRBJ2-3
CDR3 protein: CSVRTSDSYEPYF; CDR3 DNA: TGCAGCGTTAGGACTAGCGATTCCTACGAGCCGTACTTC; clone size: .; D gene: TRBD2; V gene: TRBV29-1; J gene: TRBJ2-5
CDR3 protein: CASNLSPSQAYGYTF; CDR3 DNA: TGCGCCAGCAACTTATCCCCATCGCAGGCCTATGGCTACACCTTC; clone size: .; D gene: .; V gene: TRBV5-1; J gene: TRBJ1-2
CDR3 protein: CASLSGVSAQYF; CDR3 DNA: TGTGCCAGCTTAAGCGGGGTCTCGGCCCAGTACTTC; clone size: .; D gene: TRBD2; V gene: TRBV6-5; J gene: TRBJ2-5
CDR3 protein: CASSPGPPYEQYF; CDR3 DNA: TGTGCCAGCAGCCCGGGTCCCCCATACGAGCAGTACTTC; clone size: .; D gene: .; V gene: TRBV28; J gene: TRBJ2-7
CDR3 protein: CASSAKETQYF; CDR3 DNA: TGTGCCAGCAGTGCGAAAGAGACCCAGTACTTC; clone size: .; D gene: .; V gene: TRBV6-5; J gene: TRBJ2-5
CDR3 protein: CASSLAPGESYNEQFF; CDR3 DNA: TGCGCCAGCAGCTTGGCCCCGGGAGAATCCTACAATGAGCAGTTCTTC; clone size: .; D gene: .; V gene: TRBV5-1; J gene: TRBJ2-1
CDR3 protein: CASSEAGVGETQYF; CDR3 DNA: TGTGCCAGCAGTGAAGCGGGAGTAGGGGAGACCCAGTACTTC; clone size: few; D gene: .; V gene: TRBV6-1; J gene: TRBJ2-5
CDR3 protein: CASSLRQISNQPQHF; CDR3 DNA: TGTGCCAGCAGCTTACGACAGATTAGCAATCAGCCCCAGCATTTT; clone size: .; D gene: .; V gene: TRBV5-6; J gene: TRBJ1-5
CDR3 protein: CASSQEGSQGNPAGETQYF; CDR3 DNA: TGTGCCAGCAGCCAAGAGGGGTCCCAGGGCAACCCAGCCGGAGAGACCCAGTACTTC; clone size: .; D gene: .; V gene: TRBV4-2; J gene: TRBJ2-5
CDR3 protein: CASSHLAGNIQYF; CDR3 DNA: TGTGCCAGCAGCCATCTAGCTGGGAACATTCAGTACTTC; clone size: few; D gene: .; V gene: TRBV13; J gene: TRBJ2-4
CDR3 protein: CASSQGQGGQPQHF; CDR3 DNA: TGTGCCAGCAGCCAGGGACAGGGGGGCCAGCCCCAGCATTTT; clone size: .; D gene: TRBD1; V gene: TRBV7-2; J gene: TRBJ1-5
CDR3 protein: CASSSAGVGNYGYTF; CDR3 DNA: TGTGCCAGCAGTTCCGCCGGCGTGGGCAACTATGGCTACACCTTC; clone size: .; D gene: .; V gene: TRBV28; J gene: TRBJ1-2
CDR3 protein: CASRADRVRRTGELFF; CDR3 DNA: TGTGCCAGCAGAGCGGACAGGGTCCGTAGGACCGGGGAGCTGTTTTTT; clone size: .; D gene: TRBD1; V gene: TRBV5-6; J gene: TRBJ2-2
CDR3 protein: CSVVTGWNTEAFF; CDR3 DNA: TGCAGCGTTGTGACAGGGTGGAACACTGAAGCTTTCTTT; clone size: .; D gene: TRBD1; V gene: TRBV29-1; J gene: TRBJ1-1
CDR3 protein: CASRGARNTIYF; CDR3 DNA: TGTGCCAGCAGGGGGGCCAGAAACACCATATATTTT; clone size: .; D gene: .; V gene: TRBV27; J gene: TRBJ1-3
CDR3 protein: CASSAGQGLGTGELFF; CDR3 DNA: TGCGCCAGCAGCGCCGGACAGGGGCTCGGAACCGGGGAGCTGTTTTTT; clone size: .; D gene: TRBD1; V gene: TRBV5-1; J gene: TRBJ2-2
CDR3 protein: CASKGTRVRDEQFF; CDR3 DNA: TGTGCCAGCAAGGGGACACGGGTACGGGATGAGCAGTTCTTC; clone size: .; D gene: .; V gene: TRBV2; J gene: TRBJ2-1
CDR3 protein: CASSFPQNTEAFF; CDR3 DNA: TGTGCCAGCAGCTTCCCACAAAACACTGAAGCTTTCTTT; clone size: .; D gene: .; V gene: TRBV5-4; J gene: TRBJ1-1
CDR3 protein: CASTLRTGKNTEAFF; CDR3 DNA: TGTGCCAGCACCCTAAGGACAGGGAAGAACACTGAAGCTTTCTTT; clone size: few; D gene: TRBD1; V gene: TRBV6-6; J gene: TRBJ1-1
CDR3 protein: CSAPSGIFPYGYTF; CDR3 DNA: TGCAGCGCCCCCTCGGGGATCTTTCCCTATGGCTACACCTTC; clone size: few; D gene: .; V gene: TRBV29-1; J gene: TRBJ1-2
CDR3 protein: CASSLGDGYTF; CDR3 DNA: TGTGCCAGCAGCTTAGGAGATGGCTACACCTTC; clone size: .; D gene: .; V gene: TRBV7-9; J gene: TRBJ1-2
CDR3 protein: CASSEPGGVLGYGYTF; CDR3 DNA: TGTGCCAGCAGTGAACCGGGGGGGGTTCTTGGGTATGGCTACACCTTC; clone size: few; D gene: .; V gene: TRBV7-2; J gene: TRBJ1-2
CDR3 protein: CASSQDLNQPQHF; CDR3 DNA: TGCGCCAGCAGCCAAGACCTTAATCAGCCCCAGCATTTT; clone size: .; D gene: .; V gene: TRBV4-3; J gene: TRBJ1-5
CDR3 protein: CASTRLAGDHEQFF; CDR3 DNA: TGCGCCAGCACCCGACTAGCGGGAGATCATGAGCAGTTCTTC; clone size: .; D gene: TRBD2; V gene: TRBV5-1; J gene: TRBJ2-1
CDR3 protein: CASSRPEDRAEAFF; CDR3 DNA: TGTGCCAGCAGTCGACCGGAAGACAGGGCTGAAGCTTTCTTT; clone size: once; D gene: TRBD1; V gene: TRBV28; J gene: TRBJ1-1
CDR3 protein: CASNRQPYEQYF; CDR3 DNA: TGTGCCAGCAACAGACAGCCCTACGAGCAGTACTTC; clone size: .; D gene: .; V gene: TRBV2; J gene: TRBJ2-7
CDR3 protein: CASSLQGASNQPQHF; CDR3 DNA: TGCGCCAGCAGCCTACAGGGGGCGAGCAATCAGCCCCAGCATTTT; clone size: .; D gene: TRBD1; V gene: TRBV5-1; J gene: TRBJ1-5
CDR3 protein: CASSIRMASGSEETQYF; CDR3 DNA: TGTGCCAGTAGTATTAGGATGGCTAGCGGGAGTGAAGAGACCCAGTACTTC; clone size: .; D gene: TRBD2; V gene: TRBV19; J gene: TRBJ2-5
CDR3 protein: CASSKLADYYEQYF; CDR3 DNA: TGTGCCAGCAGTAAACTAGCGGACTACTACGAGCAGTACTTC; clone size: .; D gene: TRBD2; V gene: TRBV6-1; J gene: TRBJ2-7
CDR3 protein: CASSNVGGVGNQPQNF; CDR3 DNA: TGTGCCAGCAGTAACGTTGGGGGCGTGGGCAATCAGCCCCAGAATTTT; clone size: .; D gene: .; V gene: TRBV6-6; J gene: TRBJ1-5
CDR3 protein: CASSPGLAALREQYF; CDR3 DNA: TGTGCCAGCAGCCCTGGACTAGCGGCCCTTAGGGAGCAGTACTTC; clone size: few; D gene: TRBD2; V gene: TRBV7-9; J gene: TRBJ2-7
CDR3 protein: CASSTGLANEQFF; CDR3 DNA: TGTGCCAGTAGTACGGGACTAGCTAATGAGCAGTTCTTC; clone size: .; D gene: TRBD2; V gene: TRBV19; J gene: TRBJ2-1